This T cell receptor (beta chain) was retrieved from a study of radiation and T cells in renal cell carcinoma. Regarding time point: blood 2 weeks post-SBRT. Treatment in this sample: 15 Gy SBRT to primary tumor, nephrectomy 4 weeks later. TCRdb's table, derived via immunoSEQ multiplex PCR, lists solely in-frame clones and lacks some. The sample holds just over 150,000 clones; about nine tenths are singletons and the top ten take 13%. Comment on this clone: The antigen remains unidentified.

Germline CDR1 is SNHLY and CDR2 is FYNNEI. The V gene lost 6 bases and the J gene lost 6 bases, with 8 bases spanning the gap. This CDR3 is built from 12 residues. Study conclusions and caveats: In blood, top tumor clones expanded by 2 weeks, shrinking by 4.

The rearrangement links TRBV2 to TRBJ1-4, with unresolved D. The material sequenced was blood, taken from a patient whose treatment included radiotherapy and nephrectomy. The sequence was collected from a woman aged 45-65 years with renal cell carcinoma. For the CDR3, the DNA is TGTGCCAGCAGCTCCGTGGATGAAAAACTGTTTTTT. Translating it yields CASSSVDEKLFF.